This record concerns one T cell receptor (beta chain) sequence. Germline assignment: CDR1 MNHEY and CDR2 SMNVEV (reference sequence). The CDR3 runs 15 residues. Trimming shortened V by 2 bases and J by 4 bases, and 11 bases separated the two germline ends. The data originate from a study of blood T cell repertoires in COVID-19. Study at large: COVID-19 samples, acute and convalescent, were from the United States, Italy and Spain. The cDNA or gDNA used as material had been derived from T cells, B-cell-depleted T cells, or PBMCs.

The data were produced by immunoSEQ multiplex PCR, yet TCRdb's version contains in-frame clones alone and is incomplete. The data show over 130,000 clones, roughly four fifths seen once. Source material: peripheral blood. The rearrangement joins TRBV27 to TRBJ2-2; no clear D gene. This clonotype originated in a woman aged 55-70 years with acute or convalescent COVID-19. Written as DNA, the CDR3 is TGTGCCAGCAGTTTAGTCGGTTTTGGCACCGGGGAGCTGTTTTTT. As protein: CASSLVGFGTGELFF.